The T cell receptor (beta chain) under discussion was sequenced for a study of blood T cell repertoires in COVID-19. Adults between roughly 18 and 90 years of age took part from fewer than 30 US areas. Assignment of participants to cohorts was predicated upon participant-reported clinical history. Recovery among Cohort 3 donors was established by two negative PCRs, clearance, or symptom resolution. Using immunoSEQ multiplex PCR, the repertoire was profiled, and TCRdb retains in-frame clones only, with some absent. The sample consists of some 330,000 clones, more than 85% of them appearing once. CDR3 length: 19 amino acids. CDR1 MDHEN and CDR2 SYDVKM come from the germline V gene. Trimming left V 5 bases short and J 0 bases short, with 23 bases between.

The sequenced sample consisted of PBMCs or T cells enriched from blood (not recorded which). The sequence was collected from a woman under 40 who had recovered from COVID-19. The chain uses TRBV28 and TRBJ2-4; D gene ambiguous. CDR3 coding DNA: TGTGCCAGCAGTCAAGGTTGGGTGAGGCAGAGACGAGCCAAAAACATTCAGTACTTC. This codes for CASSQGWVRQRRAKNIQYF.